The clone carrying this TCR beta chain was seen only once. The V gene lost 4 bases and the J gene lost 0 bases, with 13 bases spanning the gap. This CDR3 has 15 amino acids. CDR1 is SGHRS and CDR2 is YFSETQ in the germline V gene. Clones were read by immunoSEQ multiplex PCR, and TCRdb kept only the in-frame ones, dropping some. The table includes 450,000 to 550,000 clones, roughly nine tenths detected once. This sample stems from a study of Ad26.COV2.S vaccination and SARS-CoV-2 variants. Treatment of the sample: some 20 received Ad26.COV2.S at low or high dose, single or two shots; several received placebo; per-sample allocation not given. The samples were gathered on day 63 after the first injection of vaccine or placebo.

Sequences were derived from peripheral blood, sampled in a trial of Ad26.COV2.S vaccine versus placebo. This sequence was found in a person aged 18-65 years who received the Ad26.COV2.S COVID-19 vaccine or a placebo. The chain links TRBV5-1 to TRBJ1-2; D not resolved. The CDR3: CASSEGPTPNYGYTF. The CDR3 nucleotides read TGCGCCAGCAGCGAAGGACCGACACCTAACTATGGCTACACCTTC.